This TCR beta chain comes out of a study of response to subunit inactivated influenza vaccine. Concerning this clonotype itself: The target antigen is unknown.

This CDR3 is 15 amino acids long. The V gene's germline CDR1 is SGHTA and CDR2 FQGNSA. V lost 5 bases and J 7 bases, leaving 18 bases between the germline ends. Study-wide results and limits: Seasonal influenza vaccination, on each occasion, was suggested by the authors to recruit few new T cells.

One entry per CDR3 protein, called by TCRdb with MiXCR from the RT-PCR reads. This table holds 300,000 to 350,000 distinct CDR3 sequences, 20% to 25% found once. The chain combines TRBV7-2 with TRBJ2-1; D possibly corresponds to TRBD1 (7 bases). This receptor was obtained from a man between 50 and 69 years old who received an inactivated influenza vaccine. The sample was PBMCs from blood, taken about 20 months after vaccination. The CDR3: CASSPVQGGRNEQFF. Written as DNA, the CDR3 is TGTGCCAGCAGCCCCGTGCAGGGGGGTAGGAATGAGCAGTTCTTC.